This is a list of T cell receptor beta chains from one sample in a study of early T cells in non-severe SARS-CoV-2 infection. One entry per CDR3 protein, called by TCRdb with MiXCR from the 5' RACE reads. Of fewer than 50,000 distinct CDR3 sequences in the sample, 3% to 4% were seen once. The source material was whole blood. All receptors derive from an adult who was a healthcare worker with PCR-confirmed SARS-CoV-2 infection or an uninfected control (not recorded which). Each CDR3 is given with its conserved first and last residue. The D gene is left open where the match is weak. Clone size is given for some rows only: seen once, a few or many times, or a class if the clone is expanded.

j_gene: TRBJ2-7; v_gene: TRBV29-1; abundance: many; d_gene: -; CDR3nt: TGCAGCGCCCTGGGGGTGCTCTCTTACCCCTACGAGCAGTACTTC; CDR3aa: CSALGVLSYPYEQYF
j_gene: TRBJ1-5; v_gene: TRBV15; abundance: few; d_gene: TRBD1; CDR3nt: TGTGCCACCAGCAGAGAGGGACAGGGGCATCAGCCCCAGCATTTT; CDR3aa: CATSREGQGHQPQHF
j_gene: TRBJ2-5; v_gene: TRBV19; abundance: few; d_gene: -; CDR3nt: TGTGCCAGTAGTCGTGGGGGGATACAAGAGACCCAGTACTTC; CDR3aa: CASSRGGIQETQYF
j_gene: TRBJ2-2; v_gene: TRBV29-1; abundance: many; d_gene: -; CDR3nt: TGCAGCGTTGAAATAGCTCTGAACACCGGGGAGCTGTTTTTT; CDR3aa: CSVEIALNTGELFF
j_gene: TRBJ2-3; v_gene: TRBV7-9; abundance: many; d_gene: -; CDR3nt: TGTGCCAGCAGCTTAGTAAGGTGGGATACGCAGTATTTT; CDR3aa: CASSLVRWDTQYF
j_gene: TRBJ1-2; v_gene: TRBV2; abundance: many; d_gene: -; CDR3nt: TGTGCCAGCAGACCACAACCCCTTGTATGGCGGCACTATGGCTACACCTTC; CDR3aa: CASRPQPLVWRHYGYTF
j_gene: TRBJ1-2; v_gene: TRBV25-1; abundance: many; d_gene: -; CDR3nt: TGTGCCAGCAGTGAATTGGGGGTCAACTATGGCTACACCTTC; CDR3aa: CASSELGVNYGYTF
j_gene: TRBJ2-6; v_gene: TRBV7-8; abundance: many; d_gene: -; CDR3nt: TGTGCCAGCAGCCGAGGGGGGGCGCCTGGGGCCAACGTCCTGACTTTC; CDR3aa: CASSRGGAPGANVLTF
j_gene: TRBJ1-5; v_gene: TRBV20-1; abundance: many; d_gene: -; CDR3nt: TGCAGTGCCCAAACGGGAAGGGGTAGGAGCAATCAGCCCCAGCATTTT; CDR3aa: CSAQTGRGRSNQPQHF
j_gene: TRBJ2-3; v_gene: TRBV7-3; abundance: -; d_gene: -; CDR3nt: TGTGCCAGCTCCCCCGGCGGGGCTAGCACAGATACGCAGTATTTT; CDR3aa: CASSPGGASTDTQYF
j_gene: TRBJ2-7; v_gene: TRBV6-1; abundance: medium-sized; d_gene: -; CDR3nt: TGTGCCAGCGCCCTGAGCGGCGGGGTCTCCTACGAGCAGTACTTC; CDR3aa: CASALSGGVSYEQYF
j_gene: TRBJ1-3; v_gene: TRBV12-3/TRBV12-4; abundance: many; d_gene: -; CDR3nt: TGTGCCAGCAGTCCGGACGGCCGCCGCGGAAACACCATATATTTT; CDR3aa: CASSPDGRRGNTIYF
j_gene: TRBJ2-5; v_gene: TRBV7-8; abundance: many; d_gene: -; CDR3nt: TGTGCCAGCAGCTTAGACTTTATAGGGGCCGGAACGAAAGAGACCCAGTACTTC; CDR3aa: CASSLDFIGAGTKETQYF
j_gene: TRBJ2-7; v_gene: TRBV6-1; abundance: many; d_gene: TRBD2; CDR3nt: TGTGCCAGCCCCTCTAGCGGGAACTACGAGCAGTACTTC; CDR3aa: CASPSSGNYEQYF
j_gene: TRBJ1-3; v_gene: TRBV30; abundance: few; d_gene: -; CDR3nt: TGTGCCTGGAGTCGGACAGCCTCTGGAAACACCATATATTTT; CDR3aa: CAWSRTASGNTIYF
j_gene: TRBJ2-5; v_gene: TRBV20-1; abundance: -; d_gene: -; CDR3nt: TGCAGTGGTGGCGTTCAAGAGACCCAGTACTTC; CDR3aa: CSGGVQETQYF
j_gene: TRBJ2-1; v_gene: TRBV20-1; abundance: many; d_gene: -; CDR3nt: TGCAGTGCTAGAGATCGTCGGGGGAGGTGGTTCTTC; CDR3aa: CSARDRRGRWFF
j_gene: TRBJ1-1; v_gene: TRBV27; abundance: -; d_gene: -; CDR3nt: TGTGCCAGCAGTTTAAGGTGGTCAGACACTGAAGCTTTCTTT; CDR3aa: CASSLRWSDTEAFF
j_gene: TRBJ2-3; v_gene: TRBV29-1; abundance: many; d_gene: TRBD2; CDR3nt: TGCAGCGTTCTCCGGACTAGCGGGGGGGCGGCAGATACGCAGTATTTT; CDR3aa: CSVLRTSGGAADTQYF
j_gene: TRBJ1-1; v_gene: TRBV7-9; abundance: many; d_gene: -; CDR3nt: TGTGCCAGCAGCGGGGGGGAGACAGGATTGAGCACTGAAGCTTTCTTT; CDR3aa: CASSGGETGLSTEAFF
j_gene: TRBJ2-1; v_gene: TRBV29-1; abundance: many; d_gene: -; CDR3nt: TGCAGCGTTGATGTTAGGGGATCCTACAATGAGCAGTTCTTC; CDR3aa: CSVDVRGSYNEQFF
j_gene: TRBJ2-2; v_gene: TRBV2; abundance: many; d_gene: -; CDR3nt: TGTGCCAGCAGTGAATGGGTCAGAGTCAACACCGGGGAGCTGTTTTTT; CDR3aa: CASSEWVRVNTGELFF